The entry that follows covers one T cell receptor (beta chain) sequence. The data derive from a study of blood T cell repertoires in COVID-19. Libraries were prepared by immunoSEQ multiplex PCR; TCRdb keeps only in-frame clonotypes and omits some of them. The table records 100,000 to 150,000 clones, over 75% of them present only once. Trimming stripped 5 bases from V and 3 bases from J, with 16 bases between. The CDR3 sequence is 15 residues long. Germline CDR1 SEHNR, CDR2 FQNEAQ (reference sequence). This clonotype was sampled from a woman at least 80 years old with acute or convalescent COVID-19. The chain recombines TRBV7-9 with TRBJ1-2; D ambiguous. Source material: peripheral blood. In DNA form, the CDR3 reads TGTGCCAGCAGCCCCCCTAGCGATCACTACTATGGCTACACCTTC. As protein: CASSPPSDHYYGYTF.